This T cell receptor (beta chain) was identified during a study of CD8 T cells in ankylosing spondylitis. Study results and caveats: Several of the motif variants were reported before in synovial fluid and blood from reactive arthritis. Within ankylosing spondylitis blood, a TCR beta motif made up of roughly eight highly homologous variants appeared to be characteristic. Significant enrichment of disease-linked clones was reportedly seen in matched ankylosing spondylitis synovial fluid. Those disease-linked clones were CD8+; they were also relatively rare in peripheral blood.

A quantitative 5'-RACE method, one with molecular barcodes, was used to make TCR beta libraries. Via MiXCR, TCRdb re-called the 5' RACE reads, giving one row per CDR3 protein. The table shows just under 550,000 distinct CDR3 sequences, with about an eighth occurring only once. As to this clonotype: Its antigen is still unknown.

Germline V gene data show CDR1 as MNHEY and CDR2 as SMNVEV (reference sequence). V lost 7 bases and J lost 7, with 13 bases in between. This CDR3 region has 13 residues. The J gene is TRBJ2-2, the V gene TRBV27; unclear D gene. The clonotype comes from a male donor with ankylosing spondylitis. Sequenced material: blood, either unsorted or a sorted T cell fraction (not recorded which). The CDR3 DNA reads as TGTGCCAGCATGTCCTGGGTTGGCGGGGAGCTGTTTTTT. Amino acids: CASMSWVGGELFF.